This TCR beta chain was identified during a study of identical twins. This clonotype was seen only a few times. Unique molecular identifiers were in the cDNA, with template-switch universal primer binding. TCRdb recomputed calls from the 5' RACE reads with MiXCR, one row per CDR3 protein. This table has more than 600,000 distinct CDR3 sequences, over 15% appearing once. V gave up 6 bases and J gave up 6 bases; unmatched junction bases: 8. CDR1 DFQATT and CDR2 SNEGSKA come from the germline V gene (reference sequence). The CDR3 extends over 14 amino acids. Separately, the same data were catalogued under a study of T cells expressing NK-cell markers.

Sequencing was done on a sample of PBMCs. The rearrangement links TRBV20-1 to TRBJ1-6, with 7 nucleotides matching TRBD1. The TCR sequence derives from a woman aged 18 to 35 in good health. CDR3 nucleotide sequence: TGCAGTGCAACCCGGGACAGCACTAATTCACCCCTCCACTTT. Its protein product is CSATRDSTNSPLHF.